This T cell receptor (beta chain) was identified during a study of T cell responses to AZD1222 COVID-19 vaccine (dated by TCRdb to about 2021). A note on the overall study: Because spike-specific TCR depth and breadth did not differ between the two schedules, AZD1222 recipients who got a second dose at roughly 4 weeks were pooled with those who got a second dose at roughly 12 weeks. Trial participants were enrolled into age subgroups of 18-55, 56-69 and 70-plus years, which contained 148, 28 and 57 TCR-sequenced participants, respectively. TCR sequencing was performed for 230 to 250 trial participants, of whom about 200 were given two doses of AZD1222 and roughly 25 were given two doses of MenACWY control vaccine. The full study reports these points: Only a handful of AZD1222 recipients were SARS-CoV-2 seropositive at baseline, limiting conclusions about previously exposed vaccinees. The 56-69-year group was small, and its depth increase did not reach significance, likely because of low power. Participants were mostly white British, with more females than males. The authors suggested clonal diversity may have been underestimated. Because no day 14 peak-response samples were available, repertoires were characterized only after the peak T cell response. The whole spike protein was spanned by vaccine-associated CD4 TCRs, and dominant responses were seen in regions 160-218 and 743-854. Spike-specific TCR breadth and depth rose significantly after two AZD1222 doses compared with day 0 and with MenACWY recipients. Reportedly, close to half of the unique spike-specific TCRs recognized epitopes lying outside the regions that are mutated in the B.1.351 and B.1.1.7 variants.

The CDR3 regions of human TCRbeta chains were analyzed by immunosequencing. Turning to the authors' computational methods: Repertoire TCRs were matched against a reference library of SARS-CoV-2-specific TCRs generated with the MIRA antigen-specificity platform. Breadth meant the fraction of unique TCRs that were SARS-CoV-2-associated, whereas depth meant the fraction of total T cells that were SARS-CoV-2-associated. Using the MIRA data, each spike-specific TCR was assigned both to the spike region to which the TCR was reactive and to a CD4 or CD8 class. Log10-transformed breadth and depth values were compared by one-way ANOVA with Sidak's multiple comparisons tests. In its TCRdb copy, this immuneACCESS table keeps in-frame sequences only and misses some clones. Where compared with another copy, unresolved V genes explain less than half of these, and the others have no known cause. V and J calls and clone size come straight from that table; D and trimming were deduced from the DNA. The sample table holds about 110,000 clones, of which roughly 90% were seen once. The ten largest clonotypes hold approximately 5% of the sample.

This clone was counted once. Its antigen is currently not known. Per-nucleotide qualities are absent, and no much larger clonotype sits a single base away. The intended sense of this specimen's time point label: baseline before first vaccination. Vaccinee samples were obtained from the UK trials COV001 and COV002, which included a single-blind randomized controlled phase 2/3 trial of AZD1222 (ChAdOx1 nCoV-19) in healthy adults. For TCRbeta chain sequencing, PBMC samples from trial participants were taken at day 0 and at day 28 after the second dose. This sequence was found in an adult in good health. Sample: peripheral blood, taken on day 0 of AZD1222 vaccination.

The encoded CDR3 is CASSASTGQGLSYEQYF. The DNA sequence follows: TGTGCCAGCAGCGCTAGCACCGGACAGGGATTGAGTTACGAGCAGTACTTC. The chain joins TRBV9 to TRBJ2-7; 8 junctional bases match TRBD1. Sequences SGDLS (CDR1) and YYNGEE (CDR2) are obtained from the germline V gene. V is pruned by 3 bases and J by 4 bases, leaving 15 bases of the junction without a gene match. From its cysteine to its phenylalanine, the CDR3 spans 17 amino acids. Of the read, only the CDR3 DNA is kept; its 51 bases are in frame from base 1.